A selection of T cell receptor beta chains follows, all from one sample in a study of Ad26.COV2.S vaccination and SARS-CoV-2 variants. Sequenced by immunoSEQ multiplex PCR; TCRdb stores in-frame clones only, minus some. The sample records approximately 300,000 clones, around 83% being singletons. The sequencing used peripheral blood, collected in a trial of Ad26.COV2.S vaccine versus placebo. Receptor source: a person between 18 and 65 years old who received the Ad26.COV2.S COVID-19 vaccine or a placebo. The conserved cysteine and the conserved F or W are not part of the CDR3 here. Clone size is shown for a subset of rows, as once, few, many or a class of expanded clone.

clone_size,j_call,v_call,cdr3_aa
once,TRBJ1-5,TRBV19,ASSIIQGDQPQH
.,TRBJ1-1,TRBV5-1,ASSLLRTGPNTEAF
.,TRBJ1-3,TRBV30,AWMGQGLGNTIY
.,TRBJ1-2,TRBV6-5,ASNVQWADYGYT
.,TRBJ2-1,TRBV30,AWRERGSSYNEQF
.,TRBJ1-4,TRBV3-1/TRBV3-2,ASSPWGADEKLF
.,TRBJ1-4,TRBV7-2,ASSLNNEKLF
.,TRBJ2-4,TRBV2,ASSGGHPA
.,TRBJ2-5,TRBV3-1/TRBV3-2,ASSQDGTGIYQETQY
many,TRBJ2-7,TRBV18,ASSKPSYEQY
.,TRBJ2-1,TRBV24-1,ATSEGGRANNEQF
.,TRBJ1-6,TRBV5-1,ASSLAPGPTSPLH
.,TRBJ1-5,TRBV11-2,ASSRDRDQPQH
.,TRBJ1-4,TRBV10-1,ASSERGQVRETTTNEKLF
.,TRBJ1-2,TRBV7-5,VRLGTANYGYT
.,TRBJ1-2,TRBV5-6,ASTRLGAGRIERSYGYT
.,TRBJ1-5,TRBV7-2,ASSREGTGGISQH
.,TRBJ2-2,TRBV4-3,ASSQYTGGGFTGELF
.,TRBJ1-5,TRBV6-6,ASSYQGPQH
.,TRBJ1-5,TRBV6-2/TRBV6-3,ASSLWDSNQPQH
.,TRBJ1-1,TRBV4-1,ASRKTGGMTEAF
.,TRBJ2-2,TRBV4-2,ASSQGVQGITNTGELF
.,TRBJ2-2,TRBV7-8,ASSLSWGDTTRELF
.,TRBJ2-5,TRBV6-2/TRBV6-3,ASSPHSSAGGRETQY
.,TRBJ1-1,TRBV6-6,ASRWTGDTEAF
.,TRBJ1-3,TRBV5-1,ASKRDSSGNTIY
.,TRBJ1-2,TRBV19,ASRDRGYT
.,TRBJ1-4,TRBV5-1,ASSSLGSNEKLF
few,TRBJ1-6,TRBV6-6,ASRLYVGDIEY
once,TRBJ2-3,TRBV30,AWSGGFTDTQY
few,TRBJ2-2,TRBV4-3,ASSHLKSTGAAGELF
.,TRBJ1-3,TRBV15,ATSSWGSGNTIY
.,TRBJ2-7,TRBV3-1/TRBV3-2,ASSQGPGPTAYEQY
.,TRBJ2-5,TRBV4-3,ASSQDFAGGRETQY
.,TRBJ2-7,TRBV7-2,ASSLVQGAVEQY
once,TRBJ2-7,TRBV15,ATSRDRKTYEQY
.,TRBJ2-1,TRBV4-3,ASRHGQGARNEQF
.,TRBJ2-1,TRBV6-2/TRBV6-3,ASSFDRYNEQF
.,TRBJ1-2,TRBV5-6,ASSFTGTGVGGYT
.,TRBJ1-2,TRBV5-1,ASSLGQAYDGYT
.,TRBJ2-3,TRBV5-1,ASKTPSGTDTQY
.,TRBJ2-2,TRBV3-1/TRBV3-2,ASSQVRTFNTGELF